A single count supports the clone carrying this T cell receptor (beta chain). The data stem from a study of T cell responses to AZD1222 COVID-19 vaccine. V was clipped by 3 bases and J by 4 bases, with 9 bases between them. The germline V gene encodes CDR1 LNHDA and CDR2 SQIVND (reference sequence). The CDR3 runs to 13 residues. Sequencing used immunoSEQ multiplex PCR; TCRdb keeps in-frame clones, though not all of them. The sample lists about 140,000 clones; nearly 95% were seen once. This specimen consisted of peripheral blood, obtained on day 0 of AZD1222 vaccination. The receptor's source is an adult in good health. The chain uses TRBV19 and TRBJ2-5, with D tentatively TRBD1 (5 bases). As DNA, the CDR3 is TGTGCCAGTAGTATGGGGCAGAGAGAGACCCAGTACTTC. Protein sequence: CASSMGQRETQYF.